This TCR beta chain stems from a study of graft-versus-host responses after intestinal transplantation. Assay used: immunoSEQ multiplex PCR; TCRdb lists only in-frame clones, some missing. The profile covers approximately 81,000 clones, with roughly 87% appearing a single time and under 9.5% taken by the ten largest. In the case of this clone: Its antigen remains unidentified.

Broader study findings: GvH clones were identified in recipient marrow, with some first appearing in ileum or blood.

This material consisted of unstimulated CD8+ T cells sorted from spleen or lymph node cells, taken before transplant. The receptor was derived from a human donor who was the organ donor for an intestinal transplant.

CDR3: CASSGALAGADTQYF. The CDR3 region has the DNA TGTGCCAGCAGTGGGGCGCTAGCGGGGGCGGATACGCAGTATTTT. This chain uses TRBV2 with TRBJ2-3, with 10 bases identical to TRBD2. Germline CDR1 SNHLY, CDR2 FYNNEI. With V trimmed by 4 bases and J by 6 bases, 7 bases remained unmatched. This CDR3 is built from 15 residues.